This is a list of T cell receptor beta chains from one sample in a study of T cell repertoires in cytomegalovirus infection. A single record per CDR3 protein comes from TCRdb applying MiXCR to the reads. The table has around 490,000 distinct CDR3 sequences, about 26% seen once. Specimen: PBMCs. These TCRs come from a human donor in good health (CMV status not recorded). Some clones in this sample may be carry-over from other donors' samples. CDR3s include the opening cysteine and the closing phenylalanine or tryptophan. A D gene is named only where the DNA matches it firmly. Clone size is stated in some rows and not others, as once, few, many or a class when expanded.

D gene: -; V gene: TRBV20-1; CDR3 length: 12; clone size: -; J gene: TRBJ2-3; CDR3 protein: CSAREDFLAEYF; CDR3 DNA: TGCAGTGCTAGAGAGGACTTCCTCGCAGAGTATTTT
D gene: -; V gene: TRBV14; CDR3 length: 16; clone size: few; J gene: TRBJ2-6; CDR3 protein: CASSQAGSSGANVLTF; CDR3 DNA: TGTGCCAGCAGCCAAGCAGGGAGCTCTGGGGCCAACGTCCTGACTTTC
D gene: TRBD1; V gene: TRBV6-2/TRBV6-3; CDR3 length: 15; clone size: -; J gene: TRBJ2-2; CDR3 protein: CASSYYRGFAGELFF; CDR3 DNA: TGTGCCAGCAGTTACTACAGGGGGTTCGCCGGGGAGCTGTTTTTT
D gene: TRBD2; V gene: TRBV29-1; CDR3 length: 18; clone size: once; J gene: TRBJ2-1; CDR3 protein: CSVEVGGLSGSSYNEQFF; CDR3 DNA: TGCAGCGTTGAAGTGGGGGGGCTAAGCGGGAGCTCCTACAATGAGCAGTTCTTC
D gene: TRBD1; V gene: TRBV5-1; CDR3 length: 14; clone size: few; J gene: TRBJ2-3; CDR3 protein: CASSSPRQGLTQYF; CDR3 DNA: TGCGCCAGCAGCTCACCGAGACAGGGCCTTACGCAGTATTTT
D gene: -; V gene: TRBV6-1; CDR3 length: 16; clone size: few; J gene: TRBJ1-1; CDR3 protein: CASSYIGAGLNTEAFF; CDR3 DNA: TGTGCCAGCAGTTATATCGGGGCCGGGCTGAACACTGAAGCTTTCTTT
D gene: TRBD1; V gene: TRBV6-6; CDR3 length: 15; clone size: -; J gene: TRBJ1-2; CDR3 protein: CASTNQGQGARGYTF; CDR3 DNA: TGTGCCAGCACCAACCAGGGACAGGGGGCACGAGGCTACACCTTC
D gene: -; V gene: TRBV7-8; CDR3 length: 14; clone size: many; J gene: TRBJ2-2; CDR3 protein: CASSLAGNTGELFF; CDR3 DNA: TGTGCCAGCAGCTTAGCAGGGAACACCGGGGAGCTGTTTTTT
D gene: -; V gene: TRBV20-1; CDR3 length: 14; clone size: -; J gene: TRBJ1-1; CDR3 protein: CSARGDQTGLGAFF; CDR3 DNA: TGCAGTGCTAGGGGGGACCAAACAGGCCTTGGAGCTTTCTTT
D gene: TRBD2; V gene: TRBV6-8; CDR3 length: 19; clone size: few; J gene: TRBJ2-1; CDR3 protein: CASSSSGRALLSSYNEQFF; CDR3 DNA: TGTGCCAGCAGCTCTAGCGGGAGGGCCCTACTTAGCTCCTACAATGAGCAGTTCTTC
D gene: -; V gene: TRBV29-1; CDR3 length: 13; clone size: few; J gene: TRBJ1-1; CDR3 protein: CSSLGVENTEAFF; CDR3 DNA: TGCAGCTCTTTAGGGGTGGAGAACACTGAAGCTTTCTTT
D gene: -; V gene: TRBV5-6; CDR3 length: 15; clone size: few; J gene: TRBJ2-1; CDR3 protein: CASSPSAGSYNEQFF; CDR3 DNA: TGTGCCAGCAGCCCATCGGCAGGTTCCTACAATGAGCAGTTCTTC
D gene: TRBD1; V gene: TRBV11-2; CDR3 length: 15; clone size: -; J gene: TRBJ2-7; CDR3 protein: CASRKPGTGDYEQYF; CDR3 DNA: TGTGCCAGCAGAAAACCCGGGACAGGGGACTACGAGCAGTACTTC
D gene: TRBD2; V gene: TRBV11-2; CDR3 length: 15; clone size: -; J gene: TRBJ2-7; CDR3 protein: CASSSGLAAGGEQYF; CDR3 DNA: TGTGCCAGCAGCTCCGGACTAGCGGCAGGGGGCGAGCAGTACTTC
D gene: TRBD2; V gene: TRBV28; CDR3 length: 15; clone size: -; J gene: TRBJ2-1; CDR3 protein: CASSTSGRFYNEQFF; CDR3 DNA: TGTGCCAGCAGTACTAGCGGGAGGTTCTACAATGAGCAGTTCTTC
D gene: -; V gene: TRBV7-2; CDR3 length: 16; clone size: many; J gene: TRBJ2-3; CDR3 protein: CASSPNSGRSPDTQYF; CDR3 DNA: TGTGCCAGCAGCCCCAATAGCGGAAGGTCCCCAGATACGCAGTATTTT
D gene: TRBD2; V gene: TRBV7-9; CDR3 length: 20; clone size: -; J gene: TRBJ2-1; CDR3 protein: CASSLDRGLAGDPRVNEQFF; CDR3 DNA: TGTGCCAGCAGCTTAGACAGAGGACTAGCGGGAGACCCTAGGGTCAATGAGCAGTTCTTC
D gene: TRBD1; V gene: TRBV2; CDR3 length: 16; clone size: few; J gene: TRBJ1-2; CDR3 protein: CASSEHRDRVSYGYTF; CDR3 DNA: TGTGCCAGCAGTGAACACCGTGACAGGGTATCCTATGGCTACACCTTC
D gene: -; V gene: TRBV2; CDR3 length: 14; clone size: -; J gene: TRBJ1-4; CDR3 protein: CASRESRVYEKLFF; CDR3 DNA: TGTGCCAGCAGGGAAAGCAGGGTATATGAAAAACTGTTTTTT
D gene: TRBD1; V gene: TRBV7-2; CDR3 length: 17; clone size: few; J gene: TRBJ1-1; CDR3 protein: CASSLDLRGHLVTEAFF; CDR3 DNA: TGTGCCAGCAGCTTAGATCTTAGGGGGCACCTTGTCACTGAAGCTTTCTTT
D gene: TRBD1; V gene: TRBV12-3/TRBV12-4; CDR3 length: 15; clone size: -; J gene: TRBJ1-3; CDR3 protein: CASSPDRGGGNTIYF; CDR3 DNA: TGTGCCAGCAGTCCCGACAGGGGTGGCGGAAACACCATATATTTT
D gene: -; V gene: TRBV6-6; CDR3 length: 15; clone size: -; J gene: TRBJ1-4; CDR3 protein: CASWTHLGANEKLFF; CDR3 DNA: TGTGCCAGCTGGACCCACCTAGGCGCTAATGAAAAACTGTTTTTT
D gene: -; V gene: TRBV6-2/TRBV6-3; CDR3 length: 14; clone size: -; J gene: TRBJ2-5; CDR3 protein: CASSYFTRQETQYF; CDR3 DNA: TGTGCCAGCAGTTACTTCACTAGACAAGAGACCCAGTACTTC
D gene: -; V gene: TRBV7-2; CDR3 length: 12; clone size: few; J gene: TRBJ1-5; CDR3 protein: CASGGGRQPQHF; CDR3 DNA: TGTGCCAGCGGGGGCGGACGTCAGCCCCAGCATTTT
D gene: -; V gene: TRBV30; CDR3 length: 15; clone size: -; J gene: TRBJ2-1; CDR3 protein: CASSGRTSLYNEQFF; CDR3 DNA: TGTGCCTCGAGCGGGCGGACCTCACTATACAATGAGCAGTTCTTC
D gene: TRBD2; V gene: TRBV11-2; CDR3 length: 19; clone size: many; J gene: TRBJ2-1; CDR3 protein: CASSPPLWRTSGSDNEQFF; CDR3 DNA: TGTGCCAGCAGCCCCCCATTATGGAGGACTAGCGGGAGTGACAATGAGCAGTTCTTC
D gene: -; V gene: TRBV7-2; CDR3 length: 14; clone size: many; J gene: TRBJ1-4; CDR3 protein: CASSFGGTNEKLFF; CDR3 DNA: TGTGCCAGCAGCTTTGGGGGAACTAATGAAAAACTGTTTTTT
D gene: -; V gene: TRBV7-6; CDR3 length: 17; clone size: few; J gene: TRBJ1-6; CDR3 protein: CASSLVAGTRVNSPLHF; CDR3 DNA: TGTGCCAGCAGCTTAGTTGCGGGAACGCGTGTTAATTCACCCCTCCACTTT
D gene: -; V gene: TRBV7-3; CDR3 length: 14; clone size: -; J gene: TRBJ1-2; CDR3 protein: CASSPGGTDGGYTF; CDR3 DNA: TGTGCCAGCAGCCCGGGGGGGACGGATGGGGGCTACACCTTC
D gene: -; V gene: TRBV2; CDR3 length: 14; clone size: -; J gene: TRBJ1-1; CDR3 protein: CASSDQFSNTEAFF; CDR3 DNA: TGTGCCAGCAGTGACCAGTTCTCGAACACTGAAGCTTTCTTT